This is a list of T cell receptor beta chains from one sample in a study of cytomegalovirus exposure and HLA in healthy donors. Sequencing used immunoSEQ multiplex PCR; TCRdb keeps in-frame clones, though not all of them. The table has about 98,000 clones, around 70% seen once. The sample comprised PBMCs. Receptors were obtained from a man aged 50-60 years in good health and CMV-seronegative. The CDR3 runs from the conserved cysteine through the conserved F or W. The order of the fields is CDR3 protein, CDR3 DNA, clone size, V gene, D gene, J gene. A D gene is named only where the DNA matches it firmly. Clone size is given for some rows only: seen once, a few or many times, or a class if the clone is expanded.

CDR3aa: CAIGAGRANYGYTF
CDR3nt: TGTGCCATCGGCGCGGGGAGAGCTAACTATGGCTACACCTTC
abundance: .
v_gene: TRBV10-3
d_gene: .
j_gene: TRBJ1-2

CDR3aa: CASTRTGNDYEQYF
CDR3nt: TGCGCCAGCACCCGGACAGGGAATGACTACGAGCAGTACTTC
abundance: .
v_gene: TRBV5-1
d_gene: TRBD1
j_gene: TRBJ2-7

CDR3aa: CASSPERSLLSDTQYF
CDR3nt: TGTGCCAGCTCGCCAGAGAGAAGTTTGCTGTCGGATACGCAGTATTTT
abundance: .
v_gene: TRBV18
d_gene: .
j_gene: TRBJ2-3

CDR3aa: CASSLGQRNTIYF
CDR3nt: TGTGCCAGCAGCTTGGGACAGAGAAACACCATATATTTT
abundance: .
v_gene: TRBV5-4
d_gene: .
j_gene: TRBJ1-3

CDR3aa: CASSRLGQLGNTIYF
CDR3nt: TGTGCCAGCAGCCGATTAGGACAGTTGGGAAACACCATATATTTT
abundance: .
v_gene: TRBV14
d_gene: .
j_gene: TRBJ1-3

CDR3aa: CASSAGAENTEAFF
CDR3nt: TGTGCCAGCAGTGCTGGGGCCGAGAACACTGAAGCTTTCTTT
abundance: .
v_gene: TRBV6-1
d_gene: .
j_gene: TRBJ1-1

CDR3aa: CASSLDRVRNTGELFF
CDR3nt: TGTGCCAGCAGCTTAGATCGAGTTCGGAACACCGGGGAGCTGTTTTTT
abundance: .
v_gene: TRBV7-9
d_gene: .
j_gene: TRBJ2-2

CDR3aa: CASSIGPTGEKLFF
CDR3nt: TGTGCCAGTAGTATCGGCCCCACAGGGGAAAAACTGTTTTTT
abundance: medium-sized
v_gene: TRBV19
d_gene: .
j_gene: TRBJ1-4

CDR3aa: CASRQGELHEQYF
CDR3nt: TGTGCCAGCAGACAGGGGGAACTTCACGAGCAGTACTTC
abundance: .
v_gene: TRBV2
d_gene: TRBD1
j_gene: TRBJ2-7

CDR3aa: CASSLLGTVTNQPQHF
CDR3nt: TGTGCCAGTAGCCTGCTCGGGACAGTTACCAATCAGCCCCAGCATTTT
abundance: .
v_gene: TRBV19
d_gene: TRBD1
j_gene: TRBJ1-5

CDR3aa: CASAGTHQETQYF
CDR3nt: TGTGCCAGCGCCGGGACTCATCAAGAGACCCAGTACTTC
abundance: once
v_gene: TRBV7-2
d_gene: .
j_gene: TRBJ2-5

CDR3aa: CASSTGQGNLYNEQFF
CDR3nt: TGTGCCAGCAGCACGGGACAGGGGAATCTCTACAATGAGCAGTTCTTC
abundance: .
v_gene: TRBV11-2
d_gene: TRBD1
j_gene: TRBJ2-1

CDR3aa: CASTQRASGRAGNKETQYF
CDR3nt: TGTGCCAGCACCCAAAGAGCTAGCGGGAGGGCCGGTAATAAAGAGACCCAGTACTTC
abundance: .
v_gene: TRBV28
d_gene: TRBD2
j_gene: TRBJ2-5

CDR3aa: CASSSGETQYF
CDR3nt: TGTGCCAGCAGCTCAGGAGAGACCCAGTACTTC
abundance: .
v_gene: TRBV5-6
d_gene: .
j_gene: TRBJ2-5